This T cell receptor beta chain was obtained from a study of cytomegalovirus exposure and HLA in healthy donors. Study outcomes and limitations: The investigators catalogued 150 or so TCR beta chains as cytomegalovirus-associated. The authors confirmed in vitro that a few CMV-associated chains were specific for CMV antigens. In an earlier analysis, about 87% or about 30%: the productive usage of most TCR beta V segments.

The V and J ends lost 6 bases and 2 bases respectively, with 16 bases between them. In germline, CDR1 is MNHEY, CDR2 SVGAGI. This CDR3 comprises 15 residues. The PCR made use of 60 Vbeta and 13 Jbeta primers. Sequenced by immunoSEQ multiplex PCR; TCRdb stores in-frame clones only, minus some. The sample carries approximately 86,000 clones, around 85% recorded once. On this clone itself: No antigen is known for it.

The source is a man aged 40-49 years in good health and CMV-seropositive. The genes are TRBV6-5 and TRBJ1-1, with a weak D call TRBD1 (6 bases). The sample was PBMCs. CDR3 in amino acids: CASRPNGQSNTEAFF. The CDR3 DNA reads as TGTGCCAGCAGGCCGAACGGACAGTCAAACACTGAAGCTTTCTTT.